Presented here are 5 T cell receptor beta chains from one specimen sequenced in a study of blood T cell repertoires in COVID-19. Repertoires were generated with immunoSEQ multiplex PCR, while TCRdb's copy carries only in-frame clones and drops some. The profile shows about 120,000 clones, around 89% of them singletons. Sequenced: peripheral blood. Receptors originate from a human donor with acute or convalescent COVID-19. The donor label of this sample is uncertain.

The V gene is TRBV24-1, the J gene TRBJ2-3; TRBD2 aligns across 13 bases. The CDR3 length is 19 residues. The V and J ends lost 9 bases and 1 base, in that order; junction bases with no gene match: 15. Germline CDR1 reads KGHDR; CDR2 reads SFDVKD. The CDR3 nucleotides read TGTGCCACCTCACTGCGACCTGGACTAGCGGGAGTGGGCACAGATACGCAGTATTTT. Translation gives CATSLRPGLAGVGTDTQYF.

The chain combines TRBV7-9 with TRBJ1-4, with TRBD1 matching 7 bases. The CDR3 is made up of 16 amino acids. V was pared by 4 bases and J by 4 bases, with 9 bases of the junction left unmatched. The germline V gene has CDR1 SEHNR and CDR2 FQNEAQ (reference sequence). This CDR3 is CASSSPLGQHNEKLFF. CDR3 nucleotide sequence: TGTGCCAGCAGCTCTCCATTGGGACAGCATAATGAAAAACTGTTTTTT. The variable domain in full, with the rest retrieved from reference TRBV7-9 and TRBJ1-4, is DTGVSQNPRHKITKRGQNVTFRCDPISEHNRLYWYRQTLGQGPEFLTYFQNEAQLEKSRLLSDRFSAERPKGSFSTLEIQRTEQGDSAMYLCASSSPLGQHNEKLFFGSGTQLSVL.

The chain recombines TRBV4-2 with TRBJ2-7; D is perhaps TRBD1 (5 bases). This CDR3 comprises 13 residues. Germline loops: CDR1 LGHNA, CDR2 YNFKEQ. The germline V and J ends were trimmed by 3 bases and 3 bases, with 9 bases remaining between them. CDR3 residues: CASSQDQGYEQYF. The CDR3 nucleotides read TGTGCCAGCAGCCAGGACCAGGGCTACGAGCAGTACTTC.

This clone has only one observation. The chain uses TRBV18 and TRBJ2-1; tentative D call: TRBD2 (5 bases). Germline V gives CDR1 KGHSH, CDR2 LQKENI. CDR3 length equals 16 residues. V was shortened by 6 bases and J by 0 bases, with 15 bases between the two germline ends. CDR3 nucleotides: TGTGCCAGCTCGCCCGCTAGCCGTCGCTCCTACAATGAGCAGTTCTTC. Translating gives CASSPASRRSYNEQFF.

The rearrangement uses TRBV7-9 and TRBJ1-5; 9 bases align to TRBD1. There are 17 residues in the CDR3. Germline V gene data show CDR1 as SEHNR and CDR2 as FQNEAQ (reference sequence). Germline trimming cut 1 base from V and 1 base from J; bases unmatched to any gene: 5. The DNA of the CDR3 is TGTGCCAGCAGCTTAGGTTCCGGGACAGGGAGCAATCAGCCCCAGCATTTT. Protein sequence: CASSLGSGTGSNQPQHF. The whole variable domain, filled in from reference TRBV7-9 and TRBJ1-5, reads DTGVSQNPRHKITKRGQNVTFRCDPISEHNRLYWYRQTLGQGPEFLTYFQNEAQLEKSRLLSDRFSAERPKGSFSTLEIQRTEQGDSAMYLCASSLGSGTGSNQPQHFGDGTRLSIL.